These T cell receptor beta chains were read from a single sample in a study of T cell responses to AZD1222 COVID-19 vaccine. Using immunoSEQ multiplex PCR, the repertoire was profiled, and TCRdb retains in-frame clones only, with some absent. The table shows under 150,000 clones, with roughly 91% occurring only once. Here the sequenced sample was peripheral blood, taken on day 0 of MenACWY control vaccination. Source of these receptors: an adult in good health. The CDR3 runs from the conserved cysteine through the conserved F or W. The D gene is left open where the match is weak.

V gene	D gene	J gene	CDR3 DNA	CDR3 protein
TRBV7-6	TRBD1	TRBJ1-2	TGTGCCAGCAGCTCCGAGGCCGGGACAGGGGGAATATATGGCTACACCTTC	CASSSEAGTGGIYGYTF
TRBV28	-	TRBJ2-3	TGTGCCAGCAGTTTGCCCCCGACAGATACGCAGTATTTT	CASSLPPTDTQYF
TRBV6-4	-	TRBJ2-3	TGTGCCAGCAGTGACTCTGGCGGGCCCACAGATACGCAGTATTTT	CASSDSGGPTDTQYF
TRBV6-4	TRBD2	TRBJ2-3	TGTGCCAGCAGTCCGACTAGCGGGAACACAGATACGCAGTATTTT	CASSPTSGNTDTQYF
TRBV6-5	-	TRBJ1-1	TGTGCCAGCAGTTACGATCAAGGCCTGAACACTGAAGCTTTCTTT	CASSYDQGLNTEAFF
TRBV30	-	TRBJ2-1	TGTGCCTGGAGCCTAAACCGGGACCGAGGGGAGAACTCCGTCTACAATGAGCAGTTCTTC	CAWSLNRDRGENSVYNEQFF
TRBV18	TRBD1	TRBJ1-1	TGTGCCAGCTCACCACTTAGGACAGGCTGGAACACTGAAGCTTTCTTT	CASSPLRTGWNTEAFF
TRBV19	-	TRBJ1-4	TGTGCCAGCGATGGCTGGGGTGAAAAACTGTTTTTT	CASDGWGEKLFF
TRBV11-1	-	TRBJ1-5	TGTGCCAGCAGCCCGGGACCTCTGGATCAGCCCCAGCATTTT	CASSPGPLDQPQHF
TRBV6-5	-	TRBJ1-2	TGTGCCAGCGCCCTCTCTAACAGGTTTCTTTATGGCTACACCTTC	CASALSNRFLYGYTF
TRBV6-4	TRBD1	TRBJ2-2	TGTGCCAGCACTCCCGGGACAGGGAACACCGGGGAGCTGTTTTTT	CASTPGTGNTGELFF
TRBV11-1	-	TRBJ1-3	TGTGCCAGCAGCCCAACTACGGATTACCTCGGAAACACCATATATTTT	CASSPTTDYLGNTIYF
TRBV5-4	-	TRBJ1-2	TGTGCCAGCAGCTTGGTGGCAGGGCTGGATGGCTACACCTTC	CASSLVAGLDGYTF
TRBV5-4	TRBD1	TRBJ1-6	TGTGCCAGCAGCCCCGGGACAGCTCGTAGTTCACCCCTCCACTTT	CASSPGTARSSPLHF
TRBV2	-	TRBJ1-5	TGTGCCAGCAGTGAGGGACACGTTGGCCAGCCCCAGCATTTT	CASSEGHVGQPQHF
TRBV5-8	-	TRBJ1-1	TGTGCCAGCAGCTTGGCCCCAGGGGTGAGCACTGAAGCTTTCTTT	CASSLAPGVSTEAFF
TRBV20-1	-	TRBJ2-1	TGCAGTGCTAGTGTGGTACCGATCTACAATGAGCAGTTCTTC	CSASVVPIYNEQFF
TRBV7-2	-	TRBJ1-4	TGTGCCAGCAGCCTGGGGGGGGCCCAGAGTGAAAAACTGTTTTTT	CASSLGGAQSEKLFF
TRBV3-1/TRBV3-2	-	TRBJ1-1	TGTGCCAGCAGCACCCGCGGGGGCACTGAAGCTTTCTTT	CASSTRGGTEAFF
TRBV7-2	-	TRBJ1-2	TGTGCCAGCAGCCCCTCAGGGGACAACTATGGCTACACCTTC	CASSPSGDNYGYTF
TRBV5-4	-	TRBJ2-7	TGTGCCAGCAGCCGACCGGGAGCGGTAACCTACGAGCAGTACTTC	CASSRPGAVTYEQYF
TRBV2	-	TRBJ1-4	TGTGCCAGCAGTGGAACTAGGGGGGCTAATGAAAAACTGTTTTTT	CASSGTRGANEKLFF
TRBV5-5	-	TRBJ2-6	TGTGCCAGCAGCTCCTCCCGATTCTCTGGGGCCAACGTCCTGACTTTC	CASSSSRFSGANVLTF
TRBV14	-	TRBJ2-3	TGTGCCAGCAGCCAAGATCGGTATGCAGGGTGGGATACGCAGTATTTT	CASSQDRYAGWDTQYF
TRBV19	TRBD1	TRBJ2-7	TGTGCCAGTAGCCTGACAGGGGGCAGTTACGAGCAGTACTTC	CASSLTGGSYEQYF
TRBV9	-	TRBJ1-4	TGTGCCAGCGGCGTCGCAGGTCCTAATGAAAAACTGTTTTTT	CASGVAGPNEKLFF
TRBV9	-	TRBJ1-4	TGTGCCAGCAGCCGTTCGGACAAGCAAACTAATGAAAAACTGTTTTTT	CASSRSDKQTNEKLFF
TRBV18	-	TRBJ2-3	TGTGCCAGCTCACCCTTCGGCGGGAGCACAGATACGCAGTATTTT	CASSPFGGSTDTQYF